This T cell receptor (beta chain) comes out of a study of T cells expressing NK-cell markers. The CDR3 spans 13 residues. CDR1 MNHEY and CDR2 SVGAGI come from the germline V gene. Reprocessing the 5' RACE reads, TCRdb reports a single entry for every CDR3 protein and omits DNA. The sample totals 350,000 to 500,000 distinct CDR3 sequences. The clonotype comes from a woman between 18 and 70 years old in good health. The source material was blood T cells: a sorted CD56 or NKG2C T cell subset, CD4+ or CD8+ T cells, or bulk PBMC T cells (not recorded which). V is TRBV6-5 and J is TRBJ1-5; TCRdb names TRBD1, which stays unverified in the absence of DNA. The CDR3 spells CASRYGGLQPQHF.